The 18 T cell receptor beta chains given below trace back to one sample, sequenced in a study of blood T cell repertoires in COVID-19 (dated by TCRdb to the early 2020s). The library was produced with the immunoSEQ multiplex PCR assay. Imported from immuneACCESS, the table was reduced by TCRdb to in-frame sequences with V and J called. These copies leave out some clones; in studies compared against another copy, an unresolved V gene accounts for under half, and the cause of the remainder is not known. For this sample the table gives about 190,000 clones, of which 90% were detected only once. The ten top clones hold 0.62% of the sample. The sample comprised peripheral blood. The receptor set was obtained from a man over 45 with acute or convalescent COVID-19.

The chain links TRBV10-3 to TRBJ2-2, with 7 bases lining up with TRBD2. Germline CDR1 reads ENHRY; CDR2 reads SYGVKD. There are 14 residues in the CDR3. Trimming cost V 10 bases and J 0 bases; bases outside gene matches: 5. The CDR3 sequence is CATGTTPNTGELFF. In nucleotides, the CDR3 is TGTGCCACGGGGACTACCCCGAACACCGGGGAGCTGTTTTTT.

The J gene is TRBJ2-7, the V gene TRBV27, with 12 nucleotides matching TRBD2. Germline lookup yields CDR1 MNHEY and CDR2 SMNVEV (reference sequence). This CDR3 region has 14 residues. V shed 3 bases and J 7 bases; nucleotides not matched to a gene: 4. Here the CDR3 reads CASSLASGRDEQYF. The CDR3 DNA reads as TGTGCCAGCAGTTTGGCTAGCGGGAGGGATGAGCAGTACTTC.

V usage is TRBV6-5 and J usage is TRBJ2-1; D is ambiguous. CDR1 is MNHEY, CDR2 SVGAGI, per germline. The germline V and J ends were trimmed by 4 bases and 3 bases, with 10 bases remaining between them. CDR3 size: 14 residues. CDR3 region: CASSLSRSYNEQFF. The CDR3 DNA sequence: TGTGCCAGCAGTTTAAGTCGGAGCTACAATGAGCAGTTCTTC.

The chain links TRBV3-1 (or the pseudogene TRBV3-2) to TRBJ2-5; 9 positions match TRBD1. Germline CDR1 reads LGHDT; CDR2 reads YNNKEL (reference sequence). Trimming cost V 0 bases and J 4 bases; bases outside gene matches: 12. CDR3 length: 18 residues. The CDR3 sequence is CASSQDRAGTGSGETQYF. The CDR3 bases are TGTGCCAGCAGCCAAGATCGTGCTGGGACAGGGTCTGGAGAGACCCAGTACTTC.

The V and J genes are TRBV10-2 and TRBJ2-2; TRBD2 aligns across 8 bases. Unmatched junction bases numbered 6, after V lost 3 bases and J lost 3 bases. This CDR3 is 16 amino acids long. Germline CDR1 WSHSY, CDR2 SAAADI. CDR3 DNA: TGCGCCAGCAGTGACTTAAGCGGGAGCGACACCGGGGAGCTGTTTTTT. Encoded protein: CASSDLSGSDTGELFF.

CDR3 loop: CSVQGTGGYEQYF. The CDR3 DNA is TGCAGCGTACAGGGGACAGGGGGATACGAGCAGTACTTC. The V gene is TRBV29-1, the J gene TRBJ2-7, with 11 positions matching TRBD1. The CDR3 runs to 13 residues. V was clipped by 6 bases and J by 4 bases; unmatched bases: 5. Germline CDR1 reads SQVTM; CDR2 reads ANQGSEA.

This clone has just a few counts. This chain links TRBV30 with TRBJ2-5; D is unclear. CDR1 is GTSNPN, CDR2 SVGIG, per germline (reference sequence). This CDR3 has 13 residues. Trimming cost V 2 bases and J 1 base, with 8 bases left between them. As DNA, the CDR3 is TGTGCCTGGAGTCCCCGAGTCCAAGAGACCCAGTACTTC. Its protein is CAWSPRVQETQYF.

The V and J genes are TRBV3-1 (or the pseudogene TRBV3-2) and TRBJ2-5; a possible D gene is TRBD1 (6 bases). Germline lookup yields CDR1 LGHDT and CDR2 YNNKEL (reference sequence). The CDR3 is 15 residues long. V lost 0 bases and J lost 7, with 15 bases in between. CDR3 nucleotides: TGTGCCAGCAGCCAAGATAGGAGGATAGGGGGGACCCAGTACTTC. It translates to CASSQDRRIGGTQYF.

This chain joins TRBV27 and TRBJ1-1; D unresolved. The CDR3 runs 14 residues. The ends were cut back, 7 bases at V and 0 bases at J, with 12 bases in the middle. CDR1 and CDR2 (germline): MNHEY, SMNVEV (reference sequence). The CDR3 here is CASKLLGVNTEAFF. The CDR3 coding sequence is TGTGCCAGCAAGTTACTCGGGGTGAACACTGAAGCTTTCTTT.

The V gene is TRBV29-1, the J gene TRBJ2-1, with a weak D call TRBD1 (5 bases). This CDR3 contains 15 residues. Germline lookup yields CDR1 SQVTM and CDR2 ANQGSEA. Trimming removed 1 base at V and 4 bases at J, with 14 bases between. CDR3 loop: CSVEGSQGGYNEQFF. CDR3 DNA sequence: TGCAGCGTTGAAGGATCGCAGGGCGGATACAATGAGCAGTTCTTC.

The DNA of the CDR3 is TGCGCCAGCAAACAGGGTAAGAACACTGAAGCTTTCTTT. This codes for CASKQGKNTEAFF. The chain combines TRBV5-1 with TRBJ1-1; D is possibly TRBD1 (6 bases). The CDR3 covers 13 residues. CDR1 and CDR2 (germline): SGHRS, YFSETQ. V lost 6 bases to trimming and J lost 1 base, with 10 bases between them.

The chain combines TRBV10-3 with TRBJ2-1; a weak D match, TRBD1 (6 bases). The germline CDR1 and CDR2 sequences are ENHRY and SYGVKD. Trimming stripped 3 bases from V and 1 base from J, with 19 bases between. This CDR3 spans 18 amino acids. The CDR3 DNA follows: TGTGCCATCAGTGATACCTTGGGGCAGGGGACATCCTACAATGAGCAGTTCTTC. Protein product: CAISDTLGQGTSYNEQFF.

This clone was seen only once. The chain links TRBV19 to TRBJ2-7, with D possibly TRBD1 on 6 matching bases. Looked up from germline, CDR1 is LNHDA and CDR2 is SQIVND (reference sequence). Trimming took off 5 bases at V and 5 bases at J, with 16 bases between the two ends. CDR3 size: 14 residues. In nucleotides, the CDR3 is TGTGCCAGTAGTGTCAGGGGCCTGTTCCACGAGCAGTACTTC. Protein product: CASSVRGLFHEQYF.

The chain joins TRBV18 to TRBJ2-3, with 8 bases identical to TRBD2. In germline, CDR1 is KGHSH, CDR2 LQKENI. The CDR3 has 14 residues. J gave up 7 bases and V 3 bases, and 6 bases lay outside the gene matches. In DNA, the CDR3 is TGTGCCAGCTCACCCGGGACTAGTATGAATACGCAGTATTTT. Translation gives CASSPGTSMNTQYF.

The chain uses TRBV28 and TRBJ1-5; D is uncertain. V lost 5 bases and J 0 bases, leaving 11 bases between the germline ends. This CDR3 comprises 15 residues. Germline CDR1 is MDHEN and CDR2 is SYDVKM. The CDR3 DNA follows: TGTGCCAGCAGTCCCTCGCACAGTAGCAATCAGCCCCAGCATTTT. Translating it yields CASSPSHSSNQPQHF.

V usage is TRBV28 and J usage is TRBJ1-4; 9 nucleotides match TRBD1. The CDR3 is 14 residues long. V dropped 3 bases and J dropped 7; count of bases not matched to a gene: 3. CDR1 and CDR2 from the germline V gene are MDHEN and SYDVKM. For the CDR3, the DNA is TGTGCCAGCAGTTTTAGACAGGGGGGTGAAAAACTGTTTTTT. Protein product: CASSFRQGGEKLFF. The whole variable domain, filled in from reference TRBV28 and TRBJ1-4, reads DVKVTQSSRYLVKRTGEKVFLECVQDMDHENMFWYRQDPGLGLRLIYFSYDVKMKEKGDIPEGYSVSREKKERFSLILESASTNQTSMYLCASSFRQGGEKLFFGSGTQLSVL.

The chain uses TRBV9 and TRBJ2-1; 8 bases are a match to TRBD2. This CDR3 contains 15 residues. V lost 0 bases to trimming and J lost 9 bases; unmatched junction nucleotides: 8. Looked up from germline, CDR1 is SGDLS and CDR2 is YYNGEE. The CDR3 spells CASSVALAARSEQFF. The CDR3 DNA sequence: TGTGCCAGCAGCGTAGCACTAGCGGCTCGGAGTGAGCAGTTCTTC. Combining the CDR3 with reference TRBV9 and TRBJ2-1 gives the whole variable domain DSGVTQTPKHLITATGQRVTLRCSPRSGDLSVYWYQQSLDQGLQFLIQYYNGEERAKGNILERFSAQQFPDLHSELNLSSLELGDSALYFCASSVALAARSEQFFGPGTRLTVL.

The V gene is TRBV18, the J gene TRBJ1-1; D not certain. This CDR3 spans 15 amino acids. V was pared by 2 bases and J by 1 base, with 11 bases between. Germline assignment: CDR1 KGHSH and CDR2 LQKENI. The CDR3 reads CASSPFTDPNTEAFF. As DNA, the CDR3 is TGTGCCAGCTCACCATTTACAGATCCGAACACTGAAGCTTTCTTT.